This TCR beta chain was profiled in a study of T cell responses to AZD1222 COVID-19 vaccine. Study results and limitations: A reported finding is that nearly half of spike-specific TCRs target unmutated variant regions. Sampling that yielded the repertoires occurred only after the peak T cell response. White British people made up most donors, females outnumbered males, and clonal diversity was possibly underestimated.

CDR3 size: 16 residues. In germline, CDR1 is MNHEY, CDR2 SVGAGI. V was cut by 2 bases and J by 2 bases, with 16 bases left in between. The method was immunoSEQ multiplex PCR; TCRdb's version includes in-frame clones alone and lacks a portion of them. The sample shows 150,000 to 200,000 clones, 85% to 90% of them seen only once. About this clone itself: Its antigen remains unidentified.

The TCR sequence derives from an adult who received the MenACWY meningococcal vaccine as a control. Sequences were derived from peripheral blood, sampled 28 days after the second dose of the MenACWY control vaccine. The chain carries TRBV6-5 and TRBJ2-7; tentatively, D is TRBD2 (6 bases). The CDR3 here is CASSYAPGVAAYEQYF. CDR3 DNA sequence: TGTGCCAGCAGTTACGCGCCGGGAGTAGCGGCCTACGAGCAGTACTTC.